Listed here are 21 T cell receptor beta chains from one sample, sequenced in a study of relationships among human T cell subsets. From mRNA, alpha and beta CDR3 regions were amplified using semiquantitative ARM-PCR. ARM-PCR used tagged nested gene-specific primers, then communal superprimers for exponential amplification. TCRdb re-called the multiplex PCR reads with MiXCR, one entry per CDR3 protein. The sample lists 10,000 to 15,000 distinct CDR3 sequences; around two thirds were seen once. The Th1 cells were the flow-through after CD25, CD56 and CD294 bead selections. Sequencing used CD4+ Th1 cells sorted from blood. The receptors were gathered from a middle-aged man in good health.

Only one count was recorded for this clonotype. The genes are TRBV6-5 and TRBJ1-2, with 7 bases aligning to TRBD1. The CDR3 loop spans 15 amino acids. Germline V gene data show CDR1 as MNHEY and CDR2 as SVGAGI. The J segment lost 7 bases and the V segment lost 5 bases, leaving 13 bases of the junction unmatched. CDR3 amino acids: CASSHKRQGQSGYTF. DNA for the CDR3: TGTGCCAGCAGTCATAAAAGACAGGGCCAGAGTGGCTACACCTTC.

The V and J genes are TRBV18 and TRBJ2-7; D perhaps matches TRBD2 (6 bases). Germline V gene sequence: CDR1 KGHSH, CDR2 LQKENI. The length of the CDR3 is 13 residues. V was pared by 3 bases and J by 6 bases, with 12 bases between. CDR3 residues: CASSPLEGSEQYF. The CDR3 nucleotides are TGTGCCAGCTCACCCTTGGAGGGTAGCGAGCAGTACTTC.

CDR3 sequence reads: CASSRGQANQPQHF. In nucleotides, the CDR3 is TGTGCCAGTAGTAGGGGACAGGCTAATCAGCCCCAGCATTTT. The V gene is TRBV19, the J gene TRBJ1-5; 8 bases align to TRBD1. The CDR3 runs to 14 residues. The ends lost 4 bases at V and 4 bases at J; junction bases unmatched: 3. Germline loops: CDR1 LNHDA, CDR2 SQIVND (reference sequence).

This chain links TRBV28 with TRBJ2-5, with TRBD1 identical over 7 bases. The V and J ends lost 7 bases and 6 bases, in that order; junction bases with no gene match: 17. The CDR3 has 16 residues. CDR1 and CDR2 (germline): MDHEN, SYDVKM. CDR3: CASNPTTVGRGKTQYF. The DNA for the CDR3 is TGTGCCAGCAATCCGACGACAGTAGGCAGGGGGAAGACCCAGTACTTC.

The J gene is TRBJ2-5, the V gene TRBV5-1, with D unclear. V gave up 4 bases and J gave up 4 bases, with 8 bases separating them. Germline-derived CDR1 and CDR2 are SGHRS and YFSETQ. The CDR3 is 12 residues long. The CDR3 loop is CASSPVGETQYF. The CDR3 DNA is TGCGCCAGCAGCCCCGTAGGAGAGACCCAGTACTTC.

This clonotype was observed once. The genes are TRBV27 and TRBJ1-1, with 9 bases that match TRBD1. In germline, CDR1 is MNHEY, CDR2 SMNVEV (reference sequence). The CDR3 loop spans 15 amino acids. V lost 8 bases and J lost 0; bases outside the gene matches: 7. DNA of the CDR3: TGTGCCAGCGAGGACAGGGGCGCCATGAACACTGAAGCTTTCTTT. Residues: CASEDRGAMNTEAFF.

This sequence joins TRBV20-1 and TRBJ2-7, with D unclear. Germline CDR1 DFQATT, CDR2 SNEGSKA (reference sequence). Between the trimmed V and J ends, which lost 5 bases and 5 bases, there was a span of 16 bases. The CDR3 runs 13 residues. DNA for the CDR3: TGCAGTGCTCCCGACGAGGACCGTCACGAGCAGTACTTC. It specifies CSAPDEDRHEQYF.

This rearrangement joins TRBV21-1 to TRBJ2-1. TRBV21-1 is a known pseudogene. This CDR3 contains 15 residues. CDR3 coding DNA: TGCGCCAGCAGAACGTTACAGGGCTCCTACAATGAGCAGTTCTTC. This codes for CASRTLQGSYNEQFF.

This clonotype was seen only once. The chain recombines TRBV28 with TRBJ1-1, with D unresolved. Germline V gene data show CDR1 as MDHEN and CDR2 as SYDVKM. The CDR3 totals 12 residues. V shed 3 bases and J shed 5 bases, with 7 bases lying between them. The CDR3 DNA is TGTGCCAGCAGTTTTCGTTCTACTGAAGCTTTCTTT. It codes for CASSFRSTEAFF.

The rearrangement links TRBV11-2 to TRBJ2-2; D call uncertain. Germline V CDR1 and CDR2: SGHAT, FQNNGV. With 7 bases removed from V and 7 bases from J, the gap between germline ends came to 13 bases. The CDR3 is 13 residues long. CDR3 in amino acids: CASNVRAVGELFF. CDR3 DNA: TGTGCCAGCAATGTAAGGGCCGTCGGGGAGCTGTTTTTT.

This CDR3 is CASSPRRGRLETQYF. The CDR3 DNA sequence: TGTGCCAGCAGCCCAAGGCGCGGGAGATTAGAGACCCAGTACTTC. This rearrangement joins TRBV28 to TRBJ2-5, with 7 bases lining up with TRBD2. Trimming took 6 bases from V and 4 from J; bases not matched to a gene: 11. The CDR3 extends over 15 amino acids. Per the germline V gene, CDR1 is MDHEN and CDR2 is SYDVKM.

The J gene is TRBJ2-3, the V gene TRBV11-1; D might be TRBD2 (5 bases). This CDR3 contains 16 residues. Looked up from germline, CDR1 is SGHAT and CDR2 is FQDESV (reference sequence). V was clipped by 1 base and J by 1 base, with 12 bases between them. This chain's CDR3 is CASSLGLDSGTDTQYF. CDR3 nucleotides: TGTGCCAGCAGCTTAGGATTGGACTCAGGCACAGATACGCAGTATTTT.

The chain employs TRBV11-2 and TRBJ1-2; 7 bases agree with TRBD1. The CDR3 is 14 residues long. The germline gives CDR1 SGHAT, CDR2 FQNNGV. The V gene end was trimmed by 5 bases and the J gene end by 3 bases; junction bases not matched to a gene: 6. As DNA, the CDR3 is TGTGCCAGCAGCCGGAGGGGGCTAGACTATGGCTACACCTTC. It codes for CASSRRGLDYGYTF.

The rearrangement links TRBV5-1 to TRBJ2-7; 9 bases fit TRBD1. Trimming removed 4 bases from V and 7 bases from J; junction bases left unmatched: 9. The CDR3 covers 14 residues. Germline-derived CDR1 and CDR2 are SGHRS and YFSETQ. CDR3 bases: TGCGCCAGCAGCCCCCGGGACAGGGATGAAGAGCAGTACTTC. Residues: CASSPRDRDEEQYF. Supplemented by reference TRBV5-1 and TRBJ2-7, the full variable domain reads KAGVTQTPRYLIKTRGQQVTLSCSPISGHRSVSWYQQTPGQGLQFLFEYFSETQRNKGNFPGRFSGRQFSNSRSEMNVSTLELGDSALYLCASSPRDRDEEQYFGPGTRLTVT.

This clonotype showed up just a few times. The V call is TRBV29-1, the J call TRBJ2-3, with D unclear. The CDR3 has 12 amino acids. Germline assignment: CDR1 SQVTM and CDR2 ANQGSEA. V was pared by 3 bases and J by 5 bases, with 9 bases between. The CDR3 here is CSVDSSGDTQYF. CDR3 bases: TGCAGCGTTGACAGTAGTGGAGATACGCAGTATTTT.

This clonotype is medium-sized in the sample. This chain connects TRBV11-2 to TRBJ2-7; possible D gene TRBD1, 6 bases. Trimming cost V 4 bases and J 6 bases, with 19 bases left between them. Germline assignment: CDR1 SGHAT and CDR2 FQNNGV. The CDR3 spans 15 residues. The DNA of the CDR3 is TGTGCCAGCAGCTCCATTGGGCAGGGGTTATCCGAGCAGTACTTC. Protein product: CASSSIGQGLSEQYF. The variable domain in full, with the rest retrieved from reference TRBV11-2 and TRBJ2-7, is EAGVAQSPRYKIIEKRQSVAFWCNPISGHATLYWYQQILGQGPKLLIQFQNNGVVDDSQLPKDRFSAERLKGVDSTLKIQPAKLEDSAVYLCASSSIGQGLSEQYFGPGTRLTVT.

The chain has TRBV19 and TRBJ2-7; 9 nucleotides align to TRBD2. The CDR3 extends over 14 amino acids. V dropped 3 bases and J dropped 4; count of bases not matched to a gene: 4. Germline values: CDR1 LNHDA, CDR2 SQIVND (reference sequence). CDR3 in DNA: TGTGCCAGTAGTATCGGCGGGGGGGCGTACGAGCAGTACTTC. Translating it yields CASSIGGGAYEQYF.

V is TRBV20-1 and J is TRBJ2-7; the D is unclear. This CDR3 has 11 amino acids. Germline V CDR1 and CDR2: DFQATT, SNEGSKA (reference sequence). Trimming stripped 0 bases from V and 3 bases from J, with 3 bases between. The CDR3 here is CSARESYEQYF. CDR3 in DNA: TGCAGTGCTAGAGAAAGCTACGAGCAGTACTTC.

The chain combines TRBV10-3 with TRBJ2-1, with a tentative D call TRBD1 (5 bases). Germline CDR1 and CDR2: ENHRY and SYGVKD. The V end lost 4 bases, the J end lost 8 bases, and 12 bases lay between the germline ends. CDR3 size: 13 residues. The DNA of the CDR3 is TGTGCCATCAGTGGGCAGGGAAACGATGAGCAGTTCTTC. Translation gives CAISGQGNDEQFF.

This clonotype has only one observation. As DNA, the CDR3 is TGTGCCAGCAGCCCTGGACTAGCGGGAGGTACAGATACGCAGTATTTT. Translation: CASSPGLAGGTDTQYF. V is TRBV28 and J is TRBJ2-3, with TRBD2 identical over 14 bases. Unmatched junction bases numbered 5, after V lost 6 bases and J lost 3 bases. Germline V gene data show CDR1 as MDHEN and CDR2 as SYDVKM. This CDR3 has 16 amino acids.

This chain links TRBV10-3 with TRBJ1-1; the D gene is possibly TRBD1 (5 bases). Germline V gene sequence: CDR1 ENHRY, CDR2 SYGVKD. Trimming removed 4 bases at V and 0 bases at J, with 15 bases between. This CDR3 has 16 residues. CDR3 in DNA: TGTGCCATCAGTGGGGGGGACGGACGTCTGAACACTGAAGCTTTCTTT. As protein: CAISGGDGRLNTEAFF.